The clone carrying this T cell receptor (beta chain) was observed a handful of times. The antigen is not known. This entry belongs to a study of post-analysis software for immune sequencing data. The CDR3 is made up of 17 amino acids. The ends lost 5 bases at V and 0 bases at J; junction bases unmatched: 8. Study findings and constraints: Strong co-clustering by F measure was seen for same-batch samples. Four to six TRBV segments were more frequent in patients than controls; TRBV5-6, TRBV5-1 and TRBV20-1 belonged to this group. Patients with multiple sclerosis recorded significantly lower normalized Chao1 diversity than controls, the study found.

Unique molecular identifiers tagged the TCR beta cDNA libraries. TCRdb ran MiXCR on the PCR reads and lists one entry per CDR3 protein. The repertoire holds roughly 620,000 distinct CDR3 sequences, roughly 45% seen once, with roughly 1.8% in the top ten. Material: blood. The chain links TRBV12-3 or TRBV12-4 to TRBJ2-7; TRBD2 aligns across 12 bases. The receptor was derived from a girl aged 10 to 17 with multiple sclerosis. CDR3 nucleotides: TGTGCCAGCAGTCCCGGACTAGCGGGACGGGTCTCCTACGAGCAGTACTTC. It is translated as CASSPGLAGRVSYEQYF.